This T cell receptor (beta chain) was recovered during a study of T-cell memory formation after mild COVID-19. Trimming left V 7 bases short and J 1 base short, with 16 bases between. Germline CDR1 is SEHNR and CDR2 is FQNEAQ (reference sequence). The CDR3 runs 15 residues. From the 5' RACE reads, TCRdb called clonotypes with MiXCR, one entry per CDR3 protein. Found here are roughly 620,000 distinct CDR3 sequences, more than 15% of them singletons; the top ten hold around 12%. The source material was PBMCs or a T cell subset sorted from them (not recorded which). This TCR came from an adult woman who had mild COVID-19 (a few samples of this study predate the infection). Cell type and time point are not known. The rearrangement uses TRBV7-9 and TRBJ2-5; D unresolved. The CDR3 DNA reads as TGTGCCAGCACCCCGAGGCCCCCCTTCCAAGAGACCCAGTACTTC. Encoded protein: CASTPRPPFQETQYF.